This TCR beta chain was captured by sequencing in a study of T cell changes during pregnancy in multiple sclerosis. CDR1 is SNHLY, CDR2 FYNNEI, per germline. Deletions cut 6 bases from V and 1 base from J, with 15 bases between. CDR3 length: 15 amino acids. Assay: immunoSEQ multiplex PCR; the TCRdb copy retains only in-frame clones and omits some. This sample yields approximately 40,000 clones, of which about 90% are seen a single time; less than 0.8% belongs to the top ten. The material was CD4+ T cells from peripheral blood mononuclear cells, obtained in the third trimester of pregnancy. The genes are TRBV2 and TRBJ2-5; tentatively, D is TRBD1 (6 bases). The sequence came from a female donor with multiple sclerosis, enrolled in a pregnancy study. This CDR3 reads CASSLRSGVQETQYF. The DNA for the CDR3 is TGTGCCAGCAGCCTCCGATCAGGGGTCCAAGAGACCCAGTACTTC.